What follows are 19 T cell receptor beta chains derived from one specimen sequenced in a study of response to subunit inactivated influenza vaccine (dated by TCRdb to 2017 to 2018). The method behind the library was RT-PCR. The reads were generated on an Illumina HiSeq 2500. TCRdb trimmed public reads at Q25 via fastp, called clones via MiXCR and kept in-frame beta chains. Entries are consolidated by CDR3 protein sequence, retaining the most common genes and DNA. The sample table holds about 700,000 distinct CDR3 sequences, of which 15% to 18% were seen once. Approximately 10% of the sample comes from the top ten. This sample comprised PBMCs from blood, obtained roughly 12 days after vaccination. The receptors come from a middle-aged man who received an inactivated influenza vaccine. Donor details come from another sample of the same person, matched by shared clones.

This clonotype has at least ten counts. The chain carries TRBV7-9 and TRBJ2-1, with D possibly being TRBD1 (6 bases). Trimming stripped 3 bases from V and 5 bases from J, with 14 bases between. Germline V gene lookup returns CDR1 SEHNR and CDR2 FQNEAQ (reference sequence). The CDR3 has 15 residues. DNA for the CDR3: TGTGCCAGCAGCTTCGGGCAGGGGATAGACAATGAGCAGTTCTTC. The encoded protein is CASSFGQGIDNEQFF.

V usage is TRBV24-1 and J usage is TRBJ2-7; maybe TRBD1 (6 bases). Germline V CDR1 and CDR2: KGHDR, SFDVKD. Trimming cost V 5 bases and J 4 bases, with 11 bases left between them. The CDR3 runs to 13 residues. The CDR3 nucleotides read TGTGCCACCAGTGCGGGGACAAGATACGAGCAGTACTTC. Protein product: CATSAGTRYEQYF.

This clonotype was seen only a few times. CDR3 nucleotides: TGTGCCAGCAGTACCCGGACAGGGATCGAGACCCAGTACTTC. It specifies CASSTRTGIETQYF. The chain has TRBV12-3 or TRBV12-4 and TRBJ2-5; 8 bases fit TRBD1. J was trimmed by 5 bases and V by 5 bases; bases with no gene match: 7. The CDR3 consists of 14 residues.

This clonotype was seen a handful of times. The J gene is TRBJ2-3, the V gene TRBV28; D tentatively reads TRBD1 or TRBD2 (5 bases each). V lost 5 bases and J 4 bases, leaving 13 bases between the germline ends. Germline lookup yields CDR1 MDHEN and CDR2 SYDVKM. The CDR3 is made up of 14 amino acids. The CDR3 protein is CASSMTARADTQYF. Here the CDR3 DNA reads TGTGCCAGCAGTATGACAGCGCGGGCAGATACGCAGTATTTT.

This chain uses TRBV6-1 with TRBJ2-7, with D possibly matching TRBD2 (5 bases). This CDR3 is built from 14 residues. Germline CDR1 is MNHNS and CDR2 is SASEGT. The V end lost 10 bases, the J end lost 3 bases, and 19 bases lay between the germline ends. The CDR3 coding sequence is TGTGCCACCCGGAGGACCGAACTCTACTACGAGCAGTACTTC. Protein: CATRRTELYYEQYF.

This clonotype was observed at least ten times. The chain is built from TRBV5-1 and TRBJ1-1; D uncertain. The CDR3 is 13 residues long. Germline V gene data show CDR1 as SGHRS and CDR2 as YFSETQ. The V end was cut by 1 base, the J end by 6 bases, with 10 bases between. CDR3 residues: CASSLNPGAEAFF. The CDR3 coding sequence is TGCGCCAGCAGCTTGAACCCCGGGGCTGAAGCTTTCTTT.

This clonotype has more than one count but fewer than ten. The chain links TRBV20-1 to TRBJ1-5; D is ambiguous. The CDR3 sequence is 12 residues long. Trimming removed 6 bases from V and 5 bases from J, with 11 bases in between. CDR1 is DFQATT, CDR2 SNEGSKA, per germline (reference sequence). The CDR3 sequence: CSAGMPDQPQHF. CDR3 in DNA: TGCAGTGCAGGGATGCCTGATCAGCCCCAGCATTTT.

This chain links TRBV5-5 with TRBJ2-7, with D perhaps TRBD2 (6 bases). This CDR3 has 13 amino acids. Germline V gives CDR1 SGHKS, CDR2 YYEKEE (reference sequence). V lost 4 bases and J lost 3, with 11 bases in between. The CDR3 DNA follows: TGTGCCAGCAGCCGTGGGGACTTCTACGAGCAGTACTTC. As protein: CASSRGDFYEQYF.

A remark on this clonotype: A much larger clonotype is one base distant, so this may be a read error. The rearrangement joins TRBV5-1 to TRBJ2-5; D is ambiguous. The CDR3 covers 14 residues. Germline CDR1 SGHRS, CDR2 YFSETQ. Trimming removed 0 bases from V and 0 bases from J, with 6 bases in between. CDR3 coding DNA: TGCGCCAGCAGCTTGGGGGCGTACCAAGAGACCCAGTACTTC. It is translated as CASSLGAYQETQYF.

This clonotype was found a few times. This chain joins TRBV6-1 and TRBJ2-7; 8 bases are shared with TRBD1. Germline V CDR1 and CDR2: MNHNS, SASEGT. The CDR3 runs to 14 residues. The junction had 5 bases not matched to a gene; V was cut back by 5 bases and J by 2 bases. The CDR3 protein is CASSTTGGTYEQYF. The CDR3 DNA sequence: TGTGCCAGCAGTACCACAGGGGGGACCTACGAGCAGTACTTC.

There are a few counts of this clonotype. The chain couples TRBV20-1 to TRBJ2-2; a weak D match, TRBD2 (6 bases). The CDR3 is 15 amino acids. CDR1 DFQATT and CDR2 SNEGSKA come from the germline V gene (reference sequence). Trimming pared 3 bases from V and 3 bases from J, leaving 14 bases between. In DNA form, the CDR3 reads TGCAGTGCTAGTGCACCGGGAGTGTACACCGGGGAGCTGTTTTTT. This gives the protein CSASAPGVYTGELFF.

This clonotype has more than one count but fewer than ten. The chain has TRBV6-1 and TRBJ2-3; 10 bases map to TRBD2. The CDR3 runs 15 residues. V gave up 6 bases and J gave up 6 bases; unmatched junction bases: 9. The germline V gene has CDR1 MNHNS and CDR2 SASEGT. This CDR3 is CASRPNSGGKDTQYF. The DNA for the CDR3 is TGTGCCAGCAGACCAAATAGCGGGGGGAAGGATACGCAGTATTTT.

This clonotype was counted a few times. V usage is TRBV20-1 and J usage is TRBJ1-1; D perhaps matches TRBD1 (5 bases). CDR1 is DFQATT and CDR2 is SNEGSKA in the germline V gene (reference sequence). The CDR3 has 13 amino acids. V was pared by 4 bases and J by 5 bases, with 14 bases between. CDR3 nucleotide sequence: TGCAGTGCTATGGGGGGGGATCGGACTGAAGCTTTCTTT. Translating it yields CSAMGGDRTEAFF.

This clonotype was seen only a few times. J is TRBJ2-7 and V is TRBV27; 8 bases line up with TRBD1. CDR3 size: 14 residues. Trimming at V came to 0 bases and at J to 3 bases, leaving 1 base not matched to a gene. The germline V gene encodes CDR1 MNHEY and CDR2 SMNVEV (reference sequence). The CDR3: CASSLSGQDYEQYF. The CDR3 DNA sequence: TGTGCCAGCAGTTTATCGGGACAGGACTACGAGCAGTACTTC.

This chain connects TRBV27 to TRBJ2-5; TRBD1 is a possible D gene (5 bases). Germline V CDR1 and CDR2: MNHEY, SMNVEV (reference sequence). The CDR3 totals 14 residues. V shed 4 bases and J shed 0 bases, with 9 bases lying between them. CDR3 nucleotides: TGTGCCAGCAGTTCTTGGGGCGACCAAGAGACCCAGTACTTC. Amino acid sequence: CASSSWGDQETQYF.

This clonotype turned up a few times. The chain couples TRBV7-2 to TRBJ2-1, with a tentative D call TRBD1 (5 bases). Trimming removed 1 base at V and 4 bases at J, with 14 bases between. Per the germline V gene, CDR1 is SGHTA and CDR2 is FQGNSA. The CDR3 is 16 amino acids. The DNA for the CDR3 is TGTGCCAGCAGCTTAGTAGGGCAGGGAACTTACAATGAGCAGTTCTTC. Encoded protein: CASSLVGQGTYNEQFF.

V is TRBV7-2 and J is TRBJ2-3; 7 bases match TRBD2. CDR3 size: 13 residues. Germline CDR1 and CDR2: SGHTA and FQGNSA. Unmatched junction bases numbered 4, after V lost 6 bases and J lost 4 bases. In DNA form, the CDR3 reads TGTGCCAGCAGGCGGGGGACCTCAGATACGCAGTATTTT. This translates into CASRRGTSDTQYF.

The chain joins TRBV3-1 to TRBJ2-1, with D possibly TRBD2 on 6 matching bases. Trimming pared 1 base from V and 0 bases from J, leaving 10 bases between. Per the germline V gene, CDR1 is LGHDT and CDR2 is YNNKEL (reference sequence). The CDR3 is 16 amino acids. In DNA, the CDR3 is TGTGCCAGCAGCCAAGGGCTAGCGAACTCCTACAATGAGCAGTTCTTC. Its translation is CASSQGLANSYNEQFF.

In its sample, this clonotype was seen many times. The V and J genes are TRBV7-6 and TRBJ2-1, with TRBD2 identical over 7 bases. The germline V gene has CDR1 SGHVS and CDR2 FNYEAQ. This CDR3 contains 14 residues. The junction had 4 bases not matched to a gene; V was cut back by 0 bases and J by 8 bases. CDR3 amino acids: CASSLAVSGHEQFF. The CDR3 nucleotides are TGTGCCAGCAGCTTAGCCGTTAGCGGGCATGAGCAGTTCTTC.